This T cell receptor (beta chain) emerged from a study of T cells in Graves' hyperthyroidism and ophthalmopathy. The CDR3 runs to 15 residues. Germline V lookup: CDR1 LNHDA, CDR2 SQIVND (reference sequence). V was shortened by 1 base and J by 5 bases, with 14 bases between the two germline ends. Amplification of TCR beta CDR3 regions was performed using RNA transcripts as template. First-round RT-PCR with HTBI primers amplified the TCR CDR3 region. Using its own MiXCR run on the multiplex PCR reads, TCRdb lists one record per CDR3 protein. The table lists around 350,000 distinct CDR3 sequences, just under 25% of them singletons. Among the patients, aged 18 to 65, hyperthyroidism was newly diagnosed and had lasted under 2 months.

The chain uses TRBV19 and TRBJ2-5; either TRBD1 or TRBD2 may supply D (5 bases each). The source is a man in his forties or fifties with Graves' hyperthyroidism. The sequenced sample consisted of blood. The chain's CDR3 is CASSIVLRDGETQYF. The DNA of the CDR3 is TGTGCCAGTAGTATAGTCTTGAGGGACGGCGAGACCCAGTACTTC.